Below are 14 T cell receptor beta chains sequenced from a single sample in a study of response to subunit inactivated influenza vaccine. Each CDR3 protein gets one entry after TCRdb re-called the RT-PCR reads with MiXCR. The sample lists some 800,000 distinct CDR3 sequences, roughly 20% occurring once. The sample consisted of PBMCs from blood, taken more than 4 days after vaccination. The receptors here all came from a man aged 50 to 59 who received an inactivated influenza vaccine.

This clonotype was counted a few times. The chain combines TRBV12-3 or TRBV12-4 with TRBJ2-2, with 11 bases matching TRBD2. Trimming took 3 bases from V and 3 from J; bases not matched to a gene: 15. The CDR3 has 20 amino acids. The CDR3 coding sequence is TGTGCCAGCAGTTTCCCCGGTGCTCTACTAGCGGGGGCCTACACCGGGGAGCTGTTTTTT. Its translation: CASSFPGALLAGAYTGELFF.

Only a few counts were recorded for this clonotype. The chain combines TRBV20-1 with TRBJ1-1, with 8 positions matching TRBD1. This CDR3 comprises 13 residues. Germline V lookup: CDR1 DFQATT, CDR2 SNEGSKA (reference sequence). The V and J ends lost 6 bases and 0 bases, in that order; junction bases with no gene match: 3. CDR3 nucleotide sequence: TGCAGTGCCGGACAGGGATTGAACACTGAAGCTTTCTTT. It yields the protein CSAGQGLNTEAFF.

This clonotype was seen only a few times. CDR3 residues: CASSLVLAGSIRFTDTQYF. DNA for the CDR3: TGCGCCAGCAGCTTGGTACTAGCGGGAAGCATTCGATTCACAGATACGCAGTATTTT. The chain carries TRBV5-1 and TRBJ2-3, with TRBD2 identical over 10 bases. The junction had 12 bases not matched to a gene; V was cut back by 0 bases and J by 2 bases. Germline V gene data show CDR1 as SGHRS and CDR2 as YFSETQ. The CDR3 sequence is 19 residues long.

This clonotype was seen once. The rearrangement uses TRBV30 and TRBJ2-1, with 8 bases lining up with TRBD2. This CDR3 region has 13 residues. Germline CDR1 reads GTSNPN; CDR2 reads SVGIG (reference sequence). Trimming removed 0 bases from V and 7 bases from J; junction bases left unmatched: 2. This CDR3 is CAWSVGLANEQFF. For the CDR3, the DNA is TGTGCCTGGAGTGTTGGACTAGCAAATGAGCAGTTCTTC.

This clonotype was counted ten times or more. One end of the junction does not line up with germline, which may come from a read error. The chain recombines TRBV12-3 or TRBV12-4 with TRBJ2-5; perhaps TRBD1 as D (5 bases). This CDR3 contains 16 residues. CDR3 nucleotides: TGTGCCAGCAGCTTAGAGGCCAGGGCTAACCAAGAGACCCAGTACTTC. It is translated as CASSLEARANQETQYF.

In this sample, this clonotype turned up many times. The J gene is TRBJ2-2, the V gene TRBV5-1; D is unresolved. Germline V gene sequence: CDR1 SGHRS, CDR2 YFSETQ. This CDR3 is built from 13 residues. Trimming removed 4 bases at V and 6 bases at J, with 10 bases between. The CDR3 spells CASSLHEAGELFF. CDR3 DNA sequence: TGCGCCAGCAGCCTTCATGAGGCCGGGGAGCTGTTTTTT.

This clonotype was detected once. This chain links TRBV25-1 with TRBJ2-5; D call uncertain. Germline values: CDR1 MGHDK, CDR2 SYGVNS. The CDR3 is 13 residues long. Trimming removed 1 base from V and 5 bases from J, with 8 bases in between. The CDR3 region has the DNA TGTGCCAGCAGTGAATTTCAGGACGAGACCCAGTACTTC. Translated, it gives CASSEFQDETQYF.

The chain couples TRBV6-2 or TRBV6-3 to TRBJ2-5; 8 positions match TRBD2. V shed 2 bases, J shed 4 bases, and the junction held 9 bases outside the gene matches. The CDR3 runs 16 residues. The germline V gene encodes CDR1 MNHEY and CDR2 SVGEGT. In DNA form, the CDR3 reads TGTGCCAGCAGTTACGGGCCGGGGGGGCGTGGAGAGACCCAGTACTTC. This codes for CASSYGPGGRGETQYF.

This clonotype was counted between two and nine times. The chain links TRBV4-1 to TRBJ2-1; 8 nucleotides align to TRBD1. The CDR3 contains 16 residues. Germline V CDR1 and CDR2: MGHRA, YSYEKL. Trimming took 5 bases from V and 4 from J; bases not matched to a gene: 10. CDR3 in DNA: TGCGCCAGCAGCTCATTTAGAGGACAGGGATACAATGAGCAGTTCTTC. Amino acids: CASSSFRGQGYNEQFF.

CDR3 DNA sequence: TGTGCCAGCAGTGTAGGACTCATGAACACTGAAGCTTTCTTT. It codes for CASSVGLMNTEAFF. The gene calls are TRBV27 and TRBJ1-1; D ambiguous. Germline CDR1 reads MNHEY; CDR2 reads SMNVEV (reference sequence). Trimming cost V 5 bases and J 0 bases, with 10 bases left between them. The CDR3 is 14 amino acids.

In its sample, this clonotype was seen many times. The chain links TRBV11-2 to TRBJ2-1; D is unresolved. The CDR3 has 15 residues. V dropped 0 bases and J dropped 0 bases, with 6 bases sitting between them. Germline V gene sequence: CDR1 SGHAT, CDR2 FQNNGV. The CDR3 DNA follows: TGTGCCAGCAGCTTAGACTCTTACTCCTACAATGAGCAGTTCTTC. Translating gives CASSLDSYSYNEQFF.

This clonotype has at least ten counts. The chain has TRBV20-1 and TRBJ1-6; D not certain. Germline lookup yields CDR1 DFQATT and CDR2 SNEGSKA (reference sequence). The V and J ends lost 7 bases and 0 bases respectively, with 13 bases between them. The CDR3 totals 15 residues. This CDR3 reads CSGVDLSSYNSPLHF. In nucleotides, the CDR3 is TGCAGTGGTGTAGACCTGAGCTCCTATAATTCACCCCTCCACTTT.

The CDR3 loop is CSARHPSDNEQFF. CDR3 nucleotides: TGCAGTGCTAGACATCCGTCTGACAATGAGCAGTTCTTC. The chain has TRBV20-1 and TRBJ2-1; D is uncertain. The V end was cut by 2 bases, the J end by 5 bases, with 10 bases between. CDR1 and CDR2 from the germline V gene are DFQATT and SNEGSKA (reference sequence). The CDR3 sequence is 13 residues long.

V is TRBV20-1 and J is TRBJ2-6; D gene unclear. CDR1 and CDR2 from the germline V gene are DFQATT and SNEGSKA (reference sequence). This CDR3 comprises 14 residues. The V and J ends lost 4 bases and 0 bases respectively, with 7 bases between them. CDR3: CSAIQSSGANVLTF. In nucleotides, the CDR3 is TGCAGTGCTATTCAATCCTCTGGGGCCAACGTCCTGACTTTC.